This TCR beta chain was documented in a study of identical twins. Study-wide results and caveats: Twin pairs had excess sharing that was weaker in beta out-of-frame sequences. The presence of invariant MAIT and iNKT cells could partly confound analyses of zero-insertion sequences.

This clonotype was recorded a few times. The antigen remains unidentified. With V trimmed by 1 base and J by 10 bases, 19 bases remained unmatched. CDR3 size: 18 residues. CDR1 and CDR2 from the germline V gene are SGHRS and YFSETQ. TCRdb processed the 5' RACE reads anew with MiXCR; each CDR3 protein has one entry. Of a few hundred thousand distinct CDR3 sequences in the sample, roughly 9.9% are singletons; the top ten hold roughly 3%. Separately, the same data were catalogued under a study of yellow fever vaccine responses in identical twins.

The V gene is TRBV5-1, the J gene TRBJ2-1; 8 bases fit TRBD2. Sequenced: PBMCs. The sequence was collected from a woman between 18 and 29 years old in good health. The CDR3 nucleotides are TGCGCCAGCAGCTTGCTCGGACTAGGAAGCGGGAGCAGTCTAGAGCAGTTCTTC. Amino acids: CASSLLGLGSGSSLEQFF.